This TCR beta chain was profiled in a study of blood T cells in healthy people across ages. A second about 6 to 12 cycle PCR used barcoded and J-beta primers. Paired-end reads containing CDR3 totaled no fewer than 3 million for each sample. MiXCR, applied by TCRdb to the 5' RACE reads, yields one record per CDR3 protein. The repertoire holds about 1.6 million distinct CDR3 sequences, with approximately 32% as singletons. Each sample used at least 6.5 million PBMCs. Trimming cost V 7 bases and J 0 bases, with 16 bases left between them. This CDR3 has 15 residues. In germline, CDR1 is MNHNS, CDR2 SASEGT. Points on this clonotype: No antigen is known for it.

Findings and limits, study-wide: Naive T cell percentage by flow cytometry tracked strongly with beta diversity.

The genes are TRBV6-1 and TRBJ2-7; tentatively, D is TRBD2 (6 bases). The TCR sequence derives from a woman in her 30s in good health. The sequenced sample consisted of blood. CDR3 coding DNA: TGTGCCAGCAATAAGAGGGCTAGCGTCTCCTACGAGCAGTACTTC. Its translation: CASNKRASVSYEQYF.